This T cell receptor (beta chain) emerged from a study of blood T cell repertoires in COVID-19. For the study at large: From T cells, B-cell-depleted T cells, or PBMCs came the material, which was cDNA or gDNA.

Germline V gives CDR1 SGHAT, CDR2 FQNNGV. CDR3 length equals 17 residues. Trimming at V came to 5 bases and at J to 6 bases, leaving 8 bases not matched to a gene. Methods used by the authors: Amplified reference gene primers provided the basis for estimating nucleated cell counts. Assay: immunoSEQ multiplex PCR; the TCRdb copy retains only in-frame clones and omits some. For V, J and clone size, that table is used; D and trimming come from the DNA. The table lists a few hundred thousand clones, more than 80% of them singletons. This TCR was recovered from a man aged 25-40 years who had recovered from COVID-19. The chain couples TRBV11-2 to TRBJ2-2, with 14 bases fitting TRBD2. Source material: PBMCs or T cells enriched from blood (not recorded which). CDR3 in amino acids: CASSLGLAGGLSGELFF. CDR3 DNA sequence: TGTGCCAGCAGCCTCGGACTAGCGGGAGGTTTGTCCGGGGAGCTGTTTTTT. The entire variable domain, with the rest obtained from reference TRBV11-2 and TRBJ2-2, is as follows: EAGVAQSPRYKIIEKRQSVAFWCNPISGHATLYWYQQILGQGPKLLIQFQNNGVVDDSQLPKDRFSAERLKGVDSTLKIQPAKLEDSAVYLCASSLGLAGGLSGELFFGEGSRLTVL.